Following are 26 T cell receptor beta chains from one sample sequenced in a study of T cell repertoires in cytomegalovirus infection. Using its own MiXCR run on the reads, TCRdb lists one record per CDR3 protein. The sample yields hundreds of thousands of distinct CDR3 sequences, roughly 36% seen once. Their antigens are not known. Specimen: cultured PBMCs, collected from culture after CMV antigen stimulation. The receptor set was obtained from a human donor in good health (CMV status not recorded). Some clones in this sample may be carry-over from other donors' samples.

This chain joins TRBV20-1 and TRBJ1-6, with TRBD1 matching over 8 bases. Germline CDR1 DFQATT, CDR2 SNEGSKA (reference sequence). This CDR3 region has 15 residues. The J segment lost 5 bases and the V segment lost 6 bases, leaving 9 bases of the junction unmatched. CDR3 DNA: TGCAGTGCCCGGACAGGGAGCGGTCATAATTCACCCCTCCACTTT. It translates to CSARTGSGHNSPLHF.

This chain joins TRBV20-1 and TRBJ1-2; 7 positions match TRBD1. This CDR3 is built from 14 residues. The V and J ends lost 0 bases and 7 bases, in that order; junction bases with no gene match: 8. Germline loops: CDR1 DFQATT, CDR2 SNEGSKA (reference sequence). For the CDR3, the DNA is TGCAGTGCTAGAGATTGGGCAGGGGGATTTGGCTACACCTTC. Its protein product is CSARDWAGGFGYTF.

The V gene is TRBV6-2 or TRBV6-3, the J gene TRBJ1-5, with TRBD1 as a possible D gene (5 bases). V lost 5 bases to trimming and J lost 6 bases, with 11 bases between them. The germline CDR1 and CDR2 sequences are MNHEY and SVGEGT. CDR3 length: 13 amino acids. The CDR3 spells CASSRQLSQPQHF. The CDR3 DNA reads TGTGCCAGCAGTCGACAGCTGAGTCAGCCCCAGCATTTT.

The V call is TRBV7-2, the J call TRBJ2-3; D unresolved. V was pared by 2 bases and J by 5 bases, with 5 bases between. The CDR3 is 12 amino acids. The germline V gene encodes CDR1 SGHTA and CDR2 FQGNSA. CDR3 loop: CASSLMRDTQYF. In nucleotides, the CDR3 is TGTGCCAGCAGCTTAATGAGAGATACGCAGTATTTT.

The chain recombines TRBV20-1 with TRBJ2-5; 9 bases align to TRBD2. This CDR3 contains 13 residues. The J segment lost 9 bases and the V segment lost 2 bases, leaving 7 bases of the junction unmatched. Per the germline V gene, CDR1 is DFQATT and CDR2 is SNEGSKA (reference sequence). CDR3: CSARPRTSAAQYF. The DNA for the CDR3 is TGCAGTGCTAGACCACGGACTAGCGCAGCCCAGTACTTC.

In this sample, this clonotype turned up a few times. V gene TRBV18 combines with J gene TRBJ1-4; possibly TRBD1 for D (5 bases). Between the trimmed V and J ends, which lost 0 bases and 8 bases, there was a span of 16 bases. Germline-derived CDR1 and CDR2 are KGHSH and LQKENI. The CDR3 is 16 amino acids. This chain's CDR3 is CASSPPSVPRTEKLFF. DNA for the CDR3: TGTGCCAGCTCACCACCGTCCGTTCCAAGGACAGAAAAACTGTTTTTT.

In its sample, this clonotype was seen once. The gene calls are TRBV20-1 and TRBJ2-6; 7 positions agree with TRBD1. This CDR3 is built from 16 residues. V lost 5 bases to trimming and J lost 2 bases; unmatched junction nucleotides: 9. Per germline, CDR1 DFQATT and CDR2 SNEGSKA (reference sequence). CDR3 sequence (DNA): TGCAGTGCTCGACAGGGCCGTAAGGCTGGGGCCAACGTCCTGACTTTC. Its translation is CSARQGRKAGANVLTF.

CDR3 region: CASSLGSVAYEQYF. The CDR3, as DNA: TGTGCCAGCAGCCTAGGCTCAGTGGCTTACGAGCAGTACTTC. The chain combines TRBV7-6 with TRBJ2-7; unclear D gene. The V gene lost 5 bases and the J gene lost 4 bases, with 15 bases spanning the gap. Germline V gene data show CDR1 as SGHVS and CDR2 as FNYEAQ. This CDR3 has 14 amino acids.

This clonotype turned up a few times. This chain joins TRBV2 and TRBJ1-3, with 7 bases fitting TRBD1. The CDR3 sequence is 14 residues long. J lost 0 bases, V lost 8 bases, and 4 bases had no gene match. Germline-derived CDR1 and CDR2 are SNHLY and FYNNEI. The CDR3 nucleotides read TGTGCCAGCCTACAGGGGATCTCTGGAAACACCATATATTTT. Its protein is CASLQGISGNTIYF.

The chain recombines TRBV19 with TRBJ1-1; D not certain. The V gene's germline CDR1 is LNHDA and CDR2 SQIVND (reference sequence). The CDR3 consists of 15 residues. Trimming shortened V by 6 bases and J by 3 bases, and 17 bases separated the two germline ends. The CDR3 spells CASSPGVGLDTEAFF. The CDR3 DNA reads TGTGCCAGTAGCCCCGGCGTGGGCTTGGACACTGAAGCTTTCTTT. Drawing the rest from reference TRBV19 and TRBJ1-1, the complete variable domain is DGGITQSPKYLFRKEGQNVTLSCEQNLNHDAMYWYRQDPGQGLRLIYYSQIVNDFQKGDIAEGYSVSREKKESFPLTVTSAQKNPTAFYLCASSPGVGLDTEAFFGQGTRLTVV.

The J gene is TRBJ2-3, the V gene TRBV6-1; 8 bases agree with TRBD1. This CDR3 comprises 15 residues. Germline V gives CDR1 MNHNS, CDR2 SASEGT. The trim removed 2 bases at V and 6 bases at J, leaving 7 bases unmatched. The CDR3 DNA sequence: TGTGCCAGCAGTGAATTGGGACAGGTGTATGATACGCAGTATTTT. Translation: CASSELGQVYDTQYF.

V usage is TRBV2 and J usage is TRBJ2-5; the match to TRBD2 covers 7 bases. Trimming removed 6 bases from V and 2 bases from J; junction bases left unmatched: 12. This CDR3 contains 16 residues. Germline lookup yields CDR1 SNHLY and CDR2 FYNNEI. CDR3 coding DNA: TGTGCCAGCAGGGACGGACCGGGACTACTACAAGAGACCCAGTACTTC. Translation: CASRDGPGLLQETQYF.

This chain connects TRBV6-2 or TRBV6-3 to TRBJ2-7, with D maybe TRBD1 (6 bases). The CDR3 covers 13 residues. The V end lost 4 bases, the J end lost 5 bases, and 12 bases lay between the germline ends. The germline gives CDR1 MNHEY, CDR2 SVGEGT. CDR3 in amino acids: CASSSYRVNEQYF. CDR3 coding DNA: TGTGCCAGCAGTTCCTACAGGGTAAACGAGCAGTACTTC.

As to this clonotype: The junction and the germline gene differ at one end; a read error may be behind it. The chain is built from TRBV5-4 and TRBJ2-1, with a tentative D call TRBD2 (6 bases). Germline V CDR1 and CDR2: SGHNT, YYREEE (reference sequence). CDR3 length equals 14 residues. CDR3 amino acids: CASSLDSGDDWRGF. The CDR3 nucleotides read TGTGCCAGCAGCCTCGATTCGGGGGACGATTGGCGAGGCTTC.

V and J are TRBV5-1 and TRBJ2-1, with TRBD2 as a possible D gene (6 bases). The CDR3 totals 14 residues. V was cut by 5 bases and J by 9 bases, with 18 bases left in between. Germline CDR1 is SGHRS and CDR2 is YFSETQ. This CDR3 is CASRDTDPEGEQFF. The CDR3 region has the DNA TGCGCCAGCAGGGACACTGACCCGGAGGGTGAGCAGTTCTTC.

The CDR3 DNA reads TGTGCCGGCCCGACGGGGGAGGATTCACCCCTCCACTTT. It specifies CAGPTGEDSPLHF. This rearrangement joins TRBV19 to TRBJ1-6; D is possibly TRBD1 (5 bases). CDR1 is LNHDA, CDR2 SQIVND, per germline (reference sequence). The CDR3 covers 13 residues. V shed 11 bases and J shed 8 bases, with 16 bases lying between them.

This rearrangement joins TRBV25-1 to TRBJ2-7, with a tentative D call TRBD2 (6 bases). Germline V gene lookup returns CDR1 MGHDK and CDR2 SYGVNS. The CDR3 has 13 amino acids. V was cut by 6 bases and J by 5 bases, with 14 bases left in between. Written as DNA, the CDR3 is TGTGCCAGCAGCTACTCTGGAGGGCACGAGCAGTACTTC. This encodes CASSYSGGHEQYF.

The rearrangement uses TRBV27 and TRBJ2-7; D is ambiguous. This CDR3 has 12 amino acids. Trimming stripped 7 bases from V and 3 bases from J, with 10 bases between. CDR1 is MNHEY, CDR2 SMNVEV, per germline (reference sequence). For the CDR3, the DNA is TGTGCCAGCATATCGTCGATCTACGAGCAGTACTTC. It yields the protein CASISSIYEQYF.

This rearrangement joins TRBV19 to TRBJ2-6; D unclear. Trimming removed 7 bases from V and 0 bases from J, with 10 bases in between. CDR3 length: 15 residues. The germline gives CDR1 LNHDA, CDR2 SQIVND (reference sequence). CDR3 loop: CASTPFSSGANVLTF. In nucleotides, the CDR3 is TGTGCCAGTACCCCCTTTTCCTCTGGGGCCAACGTCCTGACTTTC.

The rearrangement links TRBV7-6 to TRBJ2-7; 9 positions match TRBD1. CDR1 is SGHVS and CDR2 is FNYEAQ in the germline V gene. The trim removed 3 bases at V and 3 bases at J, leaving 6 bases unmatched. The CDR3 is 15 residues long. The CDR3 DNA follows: TGTGCCAGCAGCTTTGGGACAGGGTACAGCTACGAGCAGTACTTC. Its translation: CASSFGTGYSYEQYF.

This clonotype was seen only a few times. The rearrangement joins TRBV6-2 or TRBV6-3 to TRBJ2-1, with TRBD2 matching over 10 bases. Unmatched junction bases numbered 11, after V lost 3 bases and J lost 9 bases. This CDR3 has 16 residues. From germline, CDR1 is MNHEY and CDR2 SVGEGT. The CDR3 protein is CASSYSLLAGEGEQFF. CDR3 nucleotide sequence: TGTGCCAGCAGTTATTCCCTCCTAGCGGGAGAGGGTGAGCAGTTCTTC.

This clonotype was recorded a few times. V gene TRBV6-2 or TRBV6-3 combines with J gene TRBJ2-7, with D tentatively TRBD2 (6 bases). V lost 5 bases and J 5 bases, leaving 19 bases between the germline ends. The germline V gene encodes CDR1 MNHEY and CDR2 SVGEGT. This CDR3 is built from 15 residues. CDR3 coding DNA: TGTGCCAGCAGTGGGATAGCGGACCCAAAGGACGAGCAGTACTTC. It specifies CASSGIADPKDEQYF.

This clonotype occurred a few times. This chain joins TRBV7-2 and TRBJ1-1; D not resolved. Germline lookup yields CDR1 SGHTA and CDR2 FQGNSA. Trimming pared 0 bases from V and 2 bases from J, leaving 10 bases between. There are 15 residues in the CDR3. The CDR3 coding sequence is TGTGCCAGCAGCTTAGCCCCCGCGCCCAACACTGAAGCTTTCTTT. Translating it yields CASSLAPAPNTEAFF. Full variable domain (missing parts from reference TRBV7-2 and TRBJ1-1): GAGVSQSPSNKVTEKGKDVELRCDPISGHTALYWYRQSLGQGLEFLIYFQGNSAPDKSGLPSDRFSAERTGGSVSTLTIQRTQQEDSAVYLCASSLAPAPNTEAFFGQGTRLTVV.

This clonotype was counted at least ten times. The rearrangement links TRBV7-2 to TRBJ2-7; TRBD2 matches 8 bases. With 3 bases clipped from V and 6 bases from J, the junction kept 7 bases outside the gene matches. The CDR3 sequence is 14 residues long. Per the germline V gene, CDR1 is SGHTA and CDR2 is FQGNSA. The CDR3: CASSFSAGASEQYF. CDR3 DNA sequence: TGTGCCAGCAGCTTCTCAGCGGGGGCTTCCGAGCAGTACTTC.

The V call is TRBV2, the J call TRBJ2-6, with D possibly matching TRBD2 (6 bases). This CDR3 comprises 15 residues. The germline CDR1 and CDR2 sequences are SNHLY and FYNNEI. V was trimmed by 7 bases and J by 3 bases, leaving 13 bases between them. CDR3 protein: CASTGVTDGANVLTF. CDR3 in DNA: TGTGCCAGCACGGGGGTAACGGATGGGGCCAACGTCCTGACTTTC.

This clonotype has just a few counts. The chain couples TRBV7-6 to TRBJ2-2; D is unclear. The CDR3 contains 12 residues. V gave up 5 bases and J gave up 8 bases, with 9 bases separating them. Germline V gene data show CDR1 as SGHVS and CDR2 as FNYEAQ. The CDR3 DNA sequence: TGTGCCAGCAGCCCCGCCCGAGGGGAGCTGTTTTTT. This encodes CASSPARGELFF.